This is a list of T cell receptor beta chains from one sample in a study of PD-1 blockade in mismatch repair-deficient tumors. The assay was immunoSEQ multiplex PCR, and TCRdb's table has in-frame clones only and misses some. The data hold about 22,000 clones, with roughly four fifths observed a single time. Here the sequenced sample was peripheral blood, taken 2 weeks after starting pembrolizumab. The receptors come from an adult with mismatch repair-deficient cancer. Both conserved end residues are part of each CDR3. A D gene is named only where the DNA matches it firmly. Clone size, where shown, is once, few, many, or a class for clones that have expanded.

d_call j_call clone_size v_call cdr3_aa cdr3_nt
TRBD1 TRBJ1-2 few TRBV10-2 CASSDDIGQGGLGYTF TGCGCCAGCAGTGACGACATTGGACAGGGGGGACTTGGCTACACCTTC
NA TRBJ2-6 NA TRBV30 CAWSARGYSSGANVLTF TGTGCCTGGAGTGCCCGGGGGTATTCCTCTGGGGCCAACGTCCTGACTTTC
TRBD2 TRBJ2-1 NA TRBV7-3 CASSRSGGSYNEQFF TGTGCCAGCAGCCGCAGCGGGGGCTCCTACAATGAGCAGTTCTTC
TRBD2 TRBJ2-5 NA TRBV4-1 CASSQVRLAGHRRYF TGCGCCAGCAGCCAAGTTAGGCTAGCGGGCCACCGCCGGTACTTC
NA TRBJ2-7 NA TRBV14 CASSQDEALPYEQYF TGTGCCAGCAGCCAAGATGAAGCGTTACCCTACGAGCAGTACTTC
TRBD2 TRBJ2-1 NA TRBV18 CASSPPSGSNEQFF TGTGCCAGCTCACCACCTAGCGGGAGCAATGAGCAGTTCTTC
TRBD2 TRBJ2-3 NA TRBV7-2 CASSPTRTRTSANTQYF TGTGCCAGCAGCCCAACCCGAACCCGGACTAGCGCGAATACGCAGTATTTT
NA TRBJ1-2 NA TRBV7-9 CASSPPLALDGYTF TGTGCCAGCAGCCCTCCGTTGGCCCTCGACGGCTACACCTTC
NA TRBJ2-2 NA TRBV5-1 CASRRSGARTGELFF TGCGCCAGCAGGAGATCGGGGGCTCGGACCGGGGAGCTGTTTTTT
TRBD1 TRBJ1-2 once TRBV13 CASSESGQGARGYTF TGTGCCAGCAGTGAATCTGGACAGGGCGCCCGTGGCTACACCTTC
NA TRBJ2-2 NA TRBV30 CAWSVRSNTGELFF TGTGCCTGGAGTGTACGCTCGAACACCGGGGAGCTGTTTTTT
NA TRBJ2-1 NA TRBV5-5 CASSFFGFRNEQFF TGTGCCAGCAGCTTCTTTGGTTTTCGCAATGAGCAGTTCTTC
TRBD1 TRBJ2-5 once TRBV19 CASSMGQQETQYF TGTGCCAGTAGTATGGGACAGCAAGAGACCCAGTACTTC
TRBD1 TRBJ2-7 NA TRBV11-2 CASSLDGQGVYEQYF TGTGCCAGCAGCTTAGACGGACAGGGGGTCTACGAGCAGTACTTC
NA TRBJ1-1 NA TRBV7-8 CASSFAAATEAFF TGTGCCAGCAGCTTTGCCGCAGCCACTGAAGCTTTCTTT
TRBD1 TRBJ2-2 NA TRBV4-2 CASSVDRVDYRELFF TGTGCCAGCAGCGTCGACAGGGTGGATTACCGGGAGCTGTTTTTT
NA TRBJ1-2 NA TRBV29-1 CSVFRGDGAKKYGYTF TGCAGCGTTTTTCGAGGGGACGGAGCCAAAAAATATGGCTACACCTTC
TRBD1 TRBJ2-5 NA TRBV7-2 CASSPGAGGIGETQYF TGTGCCAGCAGCCCGGGGGCAGGGGGCATTGGAGAGACCCAGTACTTC
NA TRBJ2-5 NA TRBV11-3 CASSLGPDSGETQYF TGTGCCAGCAGCTTAGGTCCCGACTCAGGAGAGACCCAGTACTTC
NA TRBJ2-7 NA TRBV19 CATGTPPFYEQYF TGTGCCACGGGGACACCGCCATTTTACGAGCAGTACTTC
TRBD1 TRBJ1-1 NA TRBV6-1 CASSKGDRGEAFF TGTGCCAGCAGTAAGGGGGACAGGGGTGAAGCTTTCTTT
NA TRBJ2-6 NA TRBV19 CASSPIVGANVLTF TGTGCCAGTAGTCCTATCGTTGGGGCCAACGTCCTGACTTTC
NA TRBJ2-1 NA TRBV7-9 CASSPVTSTINEQFF TGTGCCAGCAGCCCTGTGACTAGTACTATTAATGAGCAGTTCTTC
TRBD1 TRBJ2-3 once TRBV5-1 CASSPWTGSTTDTQYF TGCGCCAGCAGCCCGTGGACAGGAAGTACCACAGATACGCAGTATTTT
NA TRBJ2-1 NA TRBV7-2 CASNPRGGDNEQFF TGTGCCAGCAACCCGAGGGGGGGGGACAATGAGCAGTTCTTC
TRBD2 TRBJ2-2 NA TRBV19 CASKPRAGVNTGELFF TGTGCCAGTAAACCAAGAGCGGGAGTAAACACCGGGGAGCTGTTTTTT
NA TRBJ1-1 medium-sized TRBV7-9 CASSLGGRAPGTEAFF TGTGCCAGCAGCTTAGGTGGTCGGGCCCCGGGCACTGAAGCTTTCTTT
NA TRBJ2-3 NA TRBV7-9 CASSPGQGMADTQYF TGTGCCAGCAGCCCCGGACAAGGCATGGCGGATACGCAGTATTTT
TRBD2 TRBJ2-7 NA TRBV6-6 CASSYDGGVSYEQYF TGTGCCAGCAGTTACGATGGGGGGGTTTCCTACGAGCAGTACTTC
NA TRBJ1-2 NA TRBV5-4 CASSRLDLNYGYTF TGTGCCAGCAGCCGACTGGACCTTAACTATGGCTACACCTTC
TRBD1 TRBJ2-1 NA TRBV5-1 CASSLGQGPYNEQFF TGCGCCAGCAGCTTGGGACAGGGTCCCTACAATGAGCAGTTCTTC
NA TRBJ2-7 NA TRBV19 CASSIGGGGYEQYF TGTGCCAGTAGTATTGGCGGAGGAGGGTACGAGCAGTACTTC
NA TRBJ2-1 NA TRBV7-9 CASSSTTPLEQFF TGTGCCAGCAGCTCCACGACGCCTTTGGAGCAGTTCTTC
TRBD2 TRBJ2-3 NA TRBV4-2 CASSQGLAGGPSTDTQYF TGTGCCAGCAGCCAGGGACTAGCGGGAGGGCCTAGCACAGATACGCAGTATTTT
NA TRBJ1-1 NA TRBV28 CASSNTLSGYTEAFF TGTGCCAGCAGCAACACCTTATCAGGGTACACTGAAGCTTTCTTT
TRBD1 TRBJ1-1 NA TRBV7-9 CASSLDRTKMNTEAFF TGTGCCAGCAGCTTGGACAGGACCAAAATGAACACTGAAGCTTTCTTT
TRBD1 TRBJ2-7 NA TRBV6-5 CASSTTGTASEQYF TGTGCCAGCAGCACCACCGGGACAGCCTCCGAGCAGTACTTC
NA TRBJ2-2 NA TRBV4-3 CASSQARDRELFF TGCGCCAGCAGCCAAGCGCGGGACCGGGAGCTGTTTTTT
TRBD2 TRBJ2-1 NA TRBV5-4 CASSSRLAEYNEQFF TGTGCCAGCAGCTCGAGACTAGCGGAATACAATGAGCAGTTCTTC
NA TRBJ1-1 NA TRBV4-3 CASSQAVGYTEAFF TGCGCCAGCAGCCAAGCCGTCGGGTACACTGAAGCTTTCTTT
NA TRBJ1-5 NA TRBV27 CASSFRGNQPQHF TGTGCCAGCAGTTTCCGTGGGAATCAGCCCCAGCATTTT
TRBD1 TRBJ2-3 NA TRBV9 CASSVGGVGTGQDTQYF TGTGCCAGCAGCGTAGGAGGGGTGGGGACAGGGCAGGATACGCAGTATTTT
NA TRBJ1-1 NA TRBV2 CASSISVHTEAFF TGTGCCAGCAGTATTTCCGTGCACACTGAAGCTTTCTTT
NA TRBJ2-3 NA TRBV28 CASSLLWFTDTQYF TGTGCCAGCAGTTTATTGTGGTTCACAGATACGCAGTATTTT
NA TRBJ2-1 NA TRBV2 CASSEAVAASYNEQFF TGTGCCAGCAGTGAAGCGGTGGCGGCCTCCTACAATGAGCAGTTCTTC
NA TRBJ2-7 NA TRBV27 CASSSRRRTDYEQYF TGTGCCAGCAGTTCGCGACGGAGAACGGACTACGAGCAGTACTTC
NA TRBJ1-5 NA TRBV6-1 CASSTLGGPQHF TGTGCCAGCAGCACTCTTGGGGGGCCCCAGCATTTT